This T cell receptor (beta chain) was retrieved from a study of shared T cell receptors in the human thymus. Method: immunoSEQ multiplex PCR; TCRdb's copy keeps in-frame clones and lacks some. The top ten hold approximately 0.01% of the sample, which has about 660,000 clones, roughly 88% seen once. V dropped 4 bases and J dropped 5; count of bases not matched to a gene: 8. The germline V gene has CDR1 LGHNA and CDR2 YSLEER. The CDR3 spans 17 residues. These data were also filed under a second study, of human thymus T cells. From that study: Thymic as well as blood repertoires seemed to favor certain V and J genes unevenly. Among unrelated individuals, related research reported thymic repertoires that overlapped highly.

This sequence originates from a boy in the first two years of life with a congenital heart defect. The chain couples TRBV4-3 to TRBJ2-3, with TRBD2 matching over 14 bases. Sequencing was done on a sample of thymocytes. The CDR3 nucleotides read TGCGCCAGCAGCCGCGGGACTAGCGGGAGTGTGAAAGATACGCAGTATTTT. This codes for CASSRGTSGSVKDTQYF.